A selection of T cell receptor beta chains follows, all from one sample in a study of T cells after yellow fever vaccination. TCRdb reanalysed the 5' RACE reads using MiXCR and keeps one entry per CDR3 protein. The sample consists of some 260,000 distinct CDR3 sequences, 5.2% of them appearing once. The sample was CD4+ T cells sorted from PBMCs, taken on the day of the yellow fever booster vaccination. The receptors stem from a man younger than 35 who received the YFV17D yellow fever vaccine. Both conserved end residues are trimmed from each CDR3. The order of the fields is V gene, CDR3 protein.

TRBV5-1,ASSQGTSGQETQY
TRBV6-6,ATRAPQETQY
TRBV11-2,ASSSITDTQY
TRBV24-1,ATSDSSSGTSNTGELF
TRBV4-3,ASSQGESSGANVLT
TRBV2,ASGTTSDNEQF
TRBV5-1,ASSLEAANTIY
TRBV7-3,ASREGGAGDTQY
TRBV5-5,ASSPGTGVHEQF
TRBV19,ASSPGTSGGREQF
TRBV12-3/TRBV12-4,ASRVSGTNQPQH
TRBV6-2/TRBV6-3,ASSYSLAGTGELF
TRBV12-3/TRBV12-4,ASTQGTANTGELF
TRBV6-6,ASSRGQGAVVGNQPQH
TRBV11-2,ASRKTGGIGTEAF
TRBV12-5,ASAAIGQAGGNEQF
TRBV7-2,ASNWGQNSGELF
TRBV14,ASRLMGTDTQY
TRBV18,ASTQGEHSPLH
TRBV7-6,ASSPGAATQY
TRBV18,ASSQGGRFYEQY
TRBV3-1,ASSLGGTTYEQY
TRBV30,AWTIQGHYGYT
TRBV4-3,ASSHDNRDTGELF
TRBV12-3/TRBV12-4,ASSQGQTQY
TRBV4-1,ASSQDREQY
TRBV28,ASLEGGRNEQF
TRBV12-3/TRBV12-4,ASSSWTDGELF
TRBV5-1,ASTLGDSLNTEAF
TRBV4-3,ASSHAGLGKTQY
TRBV4-3,ASSQAENQPQH
TRBV9,ASSVGNYGYT
TRBV4-3,ASSRNSQETQY
TRBV6-2/TRBV6-3,ASSRGGENIQY
TRBV6-6,ASSYDRGGTGELF
TRBV18,ASSPRTISLHYGYT
TRBV5-4,ASSLEGDGISYGYT
TRBV14,AIRQGIGTEAF
TRBV7-2,ASSYWGNEQY
TRBV18,ASSLNHRQNEKLF
TRBV4-2,ASSQLRATNEKLF
TRBV10-3,AIKTGGPGGTQY
TRBV18,ASRMGTPEAF
TRBV4-2,ASSQVGGQGANYGYT
TRBV24-1,ATSDNGLAGNEQF
TRBV9,ASSVGRGGVTEAF
TRBV5-1,ASSAGQINEQF
TRBV6-2/TRBV6-3,ASRPTGDTQY
TRBV4-2,ASSQDRGPNSPLH
TRBV7-2,ASSLFQGGDTIY
TRBV5-1,ASSLLSRGDEQF
TRBV5-1,ASSLDGLTGELF
TRBV25-1,ASSSSGTRPDTQY
TRBV12-3/TRBV12-4,ASSSGTGLRSGANVLT